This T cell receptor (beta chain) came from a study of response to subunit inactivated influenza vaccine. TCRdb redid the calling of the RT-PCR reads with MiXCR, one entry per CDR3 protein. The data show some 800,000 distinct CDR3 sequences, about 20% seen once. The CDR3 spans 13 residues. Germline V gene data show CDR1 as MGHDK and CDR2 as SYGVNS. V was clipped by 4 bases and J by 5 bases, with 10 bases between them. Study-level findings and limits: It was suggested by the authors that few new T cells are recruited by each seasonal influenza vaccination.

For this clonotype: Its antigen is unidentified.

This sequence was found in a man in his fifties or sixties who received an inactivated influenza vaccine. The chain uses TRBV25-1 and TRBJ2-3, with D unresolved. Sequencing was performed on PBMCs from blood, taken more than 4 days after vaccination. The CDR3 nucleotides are TGTGCCAGCAGTGGTCATGGGATAGATACGCAGTATTTT. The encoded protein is CASSGHGIDTQYF.